What follows describes a single TCR beta chain. Its antigen remains unknown. This sample stems from a study of cytomegalovirus exposure and HLA in healthy donors. Findings of the study overall: The study found most TCR sequences rare, yet found some public TCRs in many donors.

The study sampled nominally healthy donors, though unrecorded immune exposures were likely. The CDR3 is 15 amino acids. Per germline, CDR1 SGDLS and CDR2 YYNGEE. The germline V and J ends were trimmed by 0 bases and 7 bases, with 17 bases remaining between them. PCR was performed using 60 Vbeta and 13 Jbeta primers. Assay: immunoSEQ multiplex PCR; the TCRdb copy retains only in-frame clones and omits some. The sample has around 93,000 clones, approximately 80% seen once. The gene calls are TRBV9 and TRBJ2-7; a possible D gene is TRBD2 (6 bases). The clonotype was recovered from a woman aged 40-49 years in good health and CMV-seronegative. Sequencing was carried out using PBMCs. The CDR3 DNA follows: TGTGCCAGCAGCGTAGCCGGGACTTCTGGAGGGGAGCAGTACTTC. This encodes CASSVAGTSGGEQYF.